This T cell receptor (beta chain) appears in the sequencing data of a study of Ad26.COV2.S vaccination and SARS-CoV-2 variants. Study overall: This donor came from the COV1001 trial of Ad26.COV2.S.

The V gene end was trimmed by 0 bases and the J gene end by 0 bases; junction bases not matched to a gene: 11. The CDR3 covers 19 residues. Germline CDR1 SGHVS, CDR2 FNYEAQ. Assay used: immunoSEQ multiplex PCR; TCRdb lists only in-frame clones, some missing. This table holds 440,000 or so clones, roughly 90% found once. As to treatment: some 19 received Ad26.COV2.S at low or high dose, single or two shots; roughly five received placebo; per-sample allocation not given. Repertoires come from day 63 after the first vaccine or placebo injection. Sequenced material: peripheral blood, taken in a trial of Ad26.COV2.S vaccine versus placebo. This receptor was identified in a person aged 18-60 years who received the Ad26.COV2.S COVID-19 vaccine or a placebo. V usage is TRBV7-6 and J usage is TRBJ1-3, with 7 positions matching TRBD1. CDR3 loop: CASSLASRGERRSGNTIYF. In nucleotides, the CDR3 is TGTGCCAGCAGCTTAGCTTCCAGGGGGGAACGACGCTCTGGAAACACCATATATTTT.